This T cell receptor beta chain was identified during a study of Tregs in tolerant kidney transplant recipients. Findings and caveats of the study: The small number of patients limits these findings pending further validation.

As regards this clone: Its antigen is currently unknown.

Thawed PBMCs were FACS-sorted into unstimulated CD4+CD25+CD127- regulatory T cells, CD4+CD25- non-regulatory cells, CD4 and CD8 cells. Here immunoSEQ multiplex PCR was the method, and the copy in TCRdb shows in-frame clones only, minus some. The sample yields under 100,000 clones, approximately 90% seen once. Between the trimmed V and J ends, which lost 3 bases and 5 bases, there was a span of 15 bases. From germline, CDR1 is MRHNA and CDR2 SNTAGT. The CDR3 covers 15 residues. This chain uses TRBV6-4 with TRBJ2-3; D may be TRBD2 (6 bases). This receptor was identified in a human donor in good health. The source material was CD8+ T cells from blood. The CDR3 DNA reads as TGTGCCAGCAGTGAAGGCGGCGGGGAAGGAGATACGCAGTATTTT. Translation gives CASSEGGGEGDTQYF.